A selection of T cell receptor beta chains follows, all from one sample in a study of T-cell reconstitution after alpha-beta-depleted transplantation in children. MiXCR, applied by TCRdb to the PCR reads, yields one record per CDR3 protein. The sample holds approximately 400,000 distinct CDR3 sequences, around 16% seen once. Sequencing was performed on PBMCs, mostly from graft donor cells, taken 360 days after TCRalphabeta/CD19-depleted stem cell transplant. These receptors were taken from a boy less than two years old who had a stem cell transplant for Wiskott-Aldrich syndrome, so the T cells may come from the graft donor. The CDR3 runs from the conserved cysteine through the conserved F or W. Each record gives: V gene, clone size, D gene, J gene, CDR3 DNA, CDR3 protein. D genes are given only for firm matches. Size is omitted from some rows. Given values are once, few, many or a class for expanded clones.

TRBV12-3/TRBV12-4,-,-,TRBJ1-1,TGTGCCAGCAGTTGGGAGACAGTGAACACTGAAGCTTTCTTT,CASSWETVNTEAFF
TRBV5-1,-,TRBD1,TRBJ2-1,TGCGCCAGCAACCGCCGGGACAGCGTCTACAATGAGCAGTTCTTC,CASNRRDSVYNEQFF
TRBV24-1,many,-,TRBJ2-1,TGTGCCACCAGTGTCGCTGGGGAGCAGTTCTTC,CATSVAGEQFF
TRBV10-3,few,-,TRBJ2-2,TGTGCCATCACCGGCGACCTCATGGACACCGGGGAGCTGTTTTTT,CAITGDLMDTGELFF
TRBV5-6,few,-,TRBJ2-7,TGTGCCAGCAGCTTGGATTTAGGAACTAGATTAAACGAGCAGTACTTC,CASSLDLGTRLNEQYF
TRBV20-1,-,-,TRBJ2-5,TGCAGTGCTAGAGTTCAGCAAGAGACCCAGTACTTC,CSARVQQETQYF
TRBV12-3/TRBV12-4,-,-,TRBJ2-7,TGTGCCAGCACCCTATACGGGGTAGGGACCTACGAGCAGTACTTC,CASTLYGVGTYEQYF
TRBV24-1,few,-,TRBJ2-5,TGTGCCACCAGTATCGGGGACGGGGGACAAGAGACCCAGTACTTC,CATSIGDGGQETQYF
TRBV5-1,-,TRBD2,TRBJ2-7,TGCGCCAGCAGCAAACATCCACGGACTAGTAAATACGAGCAGTACTTC,CASSKHPRTSKYEQYF
TRBV4-3,few,TRBD1,TRBJ2-1,TGCGCCAGCAGCCAAGTTCAGGGGGAATACAATGAGCAGTTCTTC,CASSQVQGEYNEQFF
TRBV29-1,-,-,TRBJ1-1,TGCAGCGTGAGGGCGACTTCAACCGGGGCTTTCTTT,CSVRATSTGAFF
TRBV12-3/TRBV12-4,-,TRBD2,TRBJ2-1,TGTGCCAGCACGACGGCTAGCGGGGGATCTTATGAGCAGTTCTTC,CASTTASGGSYEQFF
TRBV20-1,-,-,TRBJ2-1,TGCAGTGCTACCCTAGCCGGAGGGCGGTACTACAATGAGCAGTTCTTC,CSATLAGGRYYNEQFF